These T cell receptor beta chains were read from a single sample in a study of T cell changes during pregnancy in multiple sclerosis. The repertoire was sequenced with immunoSEQ multiplex PCR; TCRdb's copy has only in-frame clones and lacks some. The profile shows 25,000 to 35,000 clones, 92% of them singletons. Material: peripheral blood, obtained in the first trimester of pregnancy. These receptors came from a female donor in good health, enrolled as a control in a pregnancy study. The CDR3 runs from the conserved cysteine through the conserved F or W. The order of the fields is J gene, clone size, V gene, D gene, CDR3 protein, CDR3 DNA. D genes are given only for firm matches. The size of a clone is reported for some rows only, either as once, few or many, or as a class for expanded clones.

j_gene: TRBJ2-2
abundance: NA
v_gene: TRBV14
d_gene: NA
CDR3aa: CASSQVWGANTGELFF
CDR3nt: TGTGCCAGCAGCCAAGTGTGGGGGGCGAACACCGGGGAGCTGTTTTTT

j_gene: TRBJ1-2
abundance: NA
v_gene: TRBV10-3
d_gene: TRBD1
CDR3aa: CAIRFLDRDYGYTF
CDR3nt: TGTGCCATCCGTTTCCTCGACAGGGACTATGGCTACACCTTC

j_gene: TRBJ2-2
abundance: NA
v_gene: TRBV10-3
d_gene: TRBD2
CDR3aa: CAISESRGGGTSGTGELFF
CDR3nt: TGTGCCATCAGTGAGTCGCGGGGGGGCGGGACGTCCGGGACCGGGGAGCTGTTTTTT

j_gene: TRBJ2-7
abundance: NA
v_gene: TRBV29-1
d_gene: TRBD1
CDR3aa: CSVSDRVNGEQYF
CDR3nt: TGCAGCGTCTCGGACAGGGTGAACGGTGAGCAGTACTTC

j_gene: TRBJ2-2
abundance: NA
v_gene: TRBV2
d_gene: NA
CDR3aa: CASAGGLNTGELFF
CDR3nt: TGTGCCAGCGCTGGCGGACTGAACACCGGGGAGCTGTTTTTT

j_gene: TRBJ2-5
abundance: NA
v_gene: TRBV29-1
d_gene: NA
CDR3aa: CSVAVLETQYF
CDR3nt: TGCAGCGTTGCAGTGCTCGAGACCCAGTACTTC

j_gene: TRBJ1-6
abundance: NA
v_gene: TRBV10-3
d_gene: TRBD1
CDR3aa: CAISEGQGGSPLHF
CDR3nt: TGTGCCATCAGTGAGGGACAGGGCGGCTCACCCCTCCACTTT

j_gene: TRBJ2-7
abundance: NA
v_gene: TRBV30
d_gene: TRBD1
CDR3aa: CAWSFRDRGSYEQYF
CDR3nt: TGTGCCTGGAGTTTCCGGGACAGGGGATCCTACGAGCAGTACTTC

j_gene: TRBJ2-1
abundance: NA
v_gene: TRBV6-6
d_gene: TRBD2
CDR3aa: CASTDPGGSYNEQFF
CDR3nt: TGTGCCAGCACCGACCCGGGGGGGTCCTACAATGAGCAGTTCTTC

j_gene: TRBJ2-1
abundance: NA
v_gene: TRBV7-9
d_gene: NA
CDR3aa: CASSLGVALGQFF
CDR3nt: TGTGCCAGCAGCTTAGGAGTAGCCCTGGGGCAGTTCTTC

j_gene: TRBJ1-5
abundance: NA
v_gene: TRBV21-1
d_gene: NA
CDR3aa: CASSKCQDTTPGKRNQPQHF
CDR3nt: TGTGCCAGCAGCAAGTGTCAGGACACCACTCCAGGAAAGCGCAATCAGCCCCAGCATTTT

j_gene: TRBJ2-7
abundance: NA
v_gene: TRBV5-8
d_gene: TRBD2
CDR3aa: CASSLGSASGNYEQYF
CDR3nt: TGTGCCAGCAGCTTGGGGTCTGCCAGCGGGAACTACGAGCAGTACTTC

j_gene: TRBJ2-7
abundance: NA
v_gene: TRBV27
d_gene: TRBD2
CDR3aa: CASSPLTSGRGEQYF
CDR3nt: TGTGCCAGCAGTCCTCTGACTAGCGGGAGGGGTGAGCAGTACTTC

j_gene: TRBJ1-1
abundance: NA
v_gene: TRBV6-5
d_gene: TRBD1
CDR3aa: CASRKTGALNTEAFF
CDR3nt: TGTGCCAGCAGAAAGACAGGGGCCTTGAACACTGAAGCTTTCTTT

j_gene: TRBJ2-2
abundance: NA
v_gene: TRBV19
d_gene: NA
CDR3aa: CASSIFEGVVGELFF
CDR3nt: TGTGCCAGTAGTATCTTCGAGGGAGTTGTCGGGGAGCTGTTTTTT

j_gene: TRBJ2-3
abundance: NA
v_gene: TRBV27
d_gene: NA
CDR3aa: CASSSDYPTRVTDTQYF
CDR3nt: TGTGCCAGCAGCTCCGACTACCCGACACGGGTCACAGATACGCAGTATTTT

j_gene: TRBJ2-7
abundance: NA
v_gene: TRBV15
d_gene: NA
CDR3aa: CATSRLGTGSYEQYF
CDR3nt: TGTGCCACCAGCAGATTGGGGACTGGCTCCTACGAGCAGTACTTC

j_gene: TRBJ2-7
abundance: NA
v_gene: TRBV7-8
d_gene: TRBD1
CDR3aa: CASSRPGQGAYEQYF
CDR3nt: TGTGCCAGCAGCAGACCGGGACAGGGGGCATACGAGCAGTACTTC

j_gene: TRBJ1-1
abundance: few
v_gene: TRBV30
d_gene: TRBD1
CDR3aa: CAWSPGTGNTEAFF
CDR3nt: TGTGCCTGGAGTCCCGGGACAGGGAACACTGAAGCTTTCTTT

j_gene: TRBJ2-4
abundance: NA
v_gene: TRBV5-5
d_gene: TRBD1
CDR3aa: CATTQGAEAKNIQYF
CDR3nt: TGTGCCACCACACAGGGGGCCGAGGCCAAAAACATTCAGTACTTC

j_gene: TRBJ1-2
abundance: NA
v_gene: TRBV29-1
d_gene: NA
CDR3aa: CSVGGPYTF
CDR3nt: TGCAGCGTTGGGGGCCCCTACACCTTC

j_gene: TRBJ2-4
abundance: NA
v_gene: TRBV18
d_gene: TRBD2
CDR3aa: CASSPPRTSGGRDIQYF
CDR3nt: TGTGCCAGCTCTCCCCCTCGGACTAGCGGGGGGCGGGACATTCAGTACTTC

j_gene: TRBJ2-7
abundance: NA
v_gene: TRBV18
d_gene: NA
CDR3aa: CASSPPAGTNEQYF
CDR3nt: TGTGCCAGCTCACCACCGGCAGGGACAAACGAGCAGTACTTC

j_gene: TRBJ2-4
abundance: NA
v_gene: TRBV13
d_gene: NA
CDR3aa: CASSAVRGGIQYF
CDR3nt: TGTGCCAGCAGCGCCGTCCGTGGAGGCATTCAGTACTTC

j_gene: TRBJ1-2
abundance: NA
v_gene: TRBV4-3
d_gene: NA
CDR3aa: CASSQEGGSGYTF
CDR3nt: TGCGCCAGCAGCCAAGAAGGGGGAAGTGGCTACACCTTC

j_gene: TRBJ1-3
abundance: once
v_gene: TRBV5-1
d_gene: NA
CDR3aa: CASSTGFSGNTIYF
CDR3nt: TGCGCCAGCAGCACCGGTTTCTCTGGAAACACCATATATTTT

j_gene: TRBJ2-1
abundance: NA
v_gene: TRBV6-4
d_gene: NA
CDR3aa: CASSGTPGSHNEQFF
CDR3nt: TGTGCCAGCAGCGGCACCCCGGGGAGCCATAATGAGCAGTTCTTC

j_gene: TRBJ1-1
abundance: NA
v_gene: TRBV9
d_gene: NA
CDR3aa: CASSVAMGGTEAFF
CDR3nt: TGTGCCAGCAGCGTAGCTATGGGGGGCACTGAAGCTTTCTTT

j_gene: TRBJ1-2
abundance: NA
v_gene: TRBV6-6
d_gene: NA
CDR3aa: CASVEGGSNYGYTF
CDR3nt: TGTGCCAGCGTCGAGGGAGGGAGTAACTATGGCTACACCTTC

j_gene: TRBJ2-7
abundance: NA
v_gene: TRBV6-6
d_gene: TRBD1
CDR3aa: CASSYPHRQGAYEQYF
CDR3nt: TGTGCCAGCAGTTACCCACACCGACAGGGGGCCTACGAGCAGTACTTC

j_gene: TRBJ2-7
abundance: NA
v_gene: TRBV5-6
d_gene: TRBD1
CDR3aa: CASSLGPGQGHYEQYF
CDR3nt: TGTGCCAGCAGCTTGGGGCCGGGACAGGGACACTACGAGCAGTACTTC

j_gene: TRBJ2-7
abundance: NA
v_gene: TRBV5-4
d_gene: TRBD2
CDR3aa: CASRPSPGTSAAYEQYF
CDR3nt: TGTGCCAGCAGGCCGTCACCTGGGACTAGCGCTGCCTACGAGCAGTACTTC

j_gene: TRBJ1-3
abundance: NA
v_gene: TRBV19
d_gene: NA
CDR3aa: CASSIALHSGNTIYF
CDR3nt: TGTGCCAGTAGTATTGCACTGCACTCTGGAAACACCATATATTTT

j_gene: TRBJ2-5
abundance: NA
v_gene: TRBV30
d_gene: TRBD2
CDR3aa: CAWSHLPTLARGETQYF
CDR3nt: TGTGCCTGGAGTCATCTACCCACACTAGCGCGAGGCGAGACCCAGTACTTC

j_gene: TRBJ1-4
abundance: NA
v_gene: TRBV6-5
d_gene: TRBD1
CDR3aa: CASSGFGDRDEKLFF
CDR3nt: TGTGCCAGCAGTGGTTTCGGGGACAGGGATGAAAAACTGTTTTTT

j_gene: TRBJ2-1
abundance: NA
v_gene: TRBV7-9
d_gene: NA
CDR3aa: CASSPTGYNEQFF
CDR3nt: TGTGCCAGCAGCCCGACTGGCTACAATGAGCAGTTCTTC

j_gene: TRBJ2-7
abundance: NA
v_gene: TRBV28
d_gene: NA
CDR3aa: CASSGRGGPNEQYF
CDR3nt: TGTGCCAGCAGCGGCAGGGGAGGGCCCAACGAGCAGTACTTC

j_gene: TRBJ1-3
abundance: NA
v_gene: TRBV5-1
d_gene: NA
CDR3aa: CASGDPGGNTIYF
CDR3nt: TGCGCCAGCGGAGACCCGGGTGGAAACACCATATATTTT

j_gene: TRBJ1-1
abundance: NA
v_gene: TRBV6-1
d_gene: TRBD1
CDR3aa: CASSERTGASEAFF
CDR3nt: TGTGCCAGCAGTGAGAGGACAGGGGCCTCTGAAGCTTTCTTT

j_gene: TRBJ1-5
abundance: NA
v_gene: TRBV7-9
d_gene: TRBD1
CDR3aa: CASSLLTGGGQPQHF
CDR3nt: TGTGCCAGCAGCCTCCTGACAGGGGGTGGACAGCCCCAGCATTTT